The TCR beta chain under discussion was sequenced for a study of cytotoxic CD8 clonotypes in ibrutinib-treated CLL. Study at large: Sequenced samples delivered averages of roughly 250,000 productive templates and tens of thousands of productive rearrangements. Study-wide results and caveats: Exceeding age-matched healthy donors, baseline clonality also tracked the counts of circulating CD8+ T cells.

Cryopreserved PBMCs were the source of 2 to 2.5 micrograms of genomic DNA, which went to TCR beta libraries. With respect to this clone: As yet, its antigen is unknown.

Produced via immunoSEQ multiplex PCR; TCRdb's table is partial and in-frame only. In the table there are roughly 180,000 clones, 72% of which are singletons. There are 13 residues in the CDR3. J was trimmed by 9 bases and V by 2 bases; bases with no gene match: 6. CDR1 is LGHNA and CDR2 is YSLEER in the germline V gene. Here the sequenced sample was PBMCs, taken after 24 months of ibrutinib treatment. The source of this sequence is a human donor with chronic lymphocytic leukemia. The V call is TRBV4-3, the J call TRBJ1-1, with 7 bases identical to TRBD1. CDR3 nucleotide sequence: TGCGCCAGCAGCCAACTACAGGGGCGTAAAGCTTTCTTT. The encoded protein is CASSQLQGRKAFF.